This TCR beta chain derives from a study of OX40 agonist ivuxolimab in advanced cancers. Study-level background: Dose-escalation patients suffered from hepatocellular carcinoma, melanoma, renal cell or head and neck cancer.

General study results and limits: More expanded clones were seen, on average, in CD8+ T cells than in CD4+. CD4+ and CD8+ T cells in blood underwent clonal expansion by week 6 at 0.1 to 3.0 mg/kg.

Remarks on this clone: Its antigen remains unknown.

Using immunoSEQ multiplex PCR, the repertoire was profiled, and TCRdb retains in-frame clones only, with some absent. The sample has tens of thousands of clones; about 85% are singletons. The germline V and J ends were trimmed by 4 bases and 4 bases, with 15 bases remaining between them. Germline CDR1 and CDR2: SGHRS and YFSETQ. The CDR3 length is 15 residues. Researchers took blood at baseline, on cycle 4 day 1, and on cycle 7 day 1. This sequence originates from an adult with an advanced solid tumor such as melanoma, head and neck, liver or kidney cancer. Sequences were derived from CD4+ or CD8+ T cells sorted from blood, sampled in a trial of the OX40 agonist ivuxolimab. V usage is TRBV5-1 and J usage is TRBJ2-1; no definite D call. This CDR3 is CASSRSLTEYNEQFF. The CDR3 nucleotides are TGCGCCAGCAGCAGGAGTTTAACAGAATACAATGAGCAGTTCTTC.